The clone carrying this TCR beta chain has more than one count but fewer than ten. The CDR3 runs 17 residues. Germline V gene sequence: CDR1 SGHRS, CDR2 YFSETQ. J was trimmed by 2 bases and V by 0 bases; bases with no gene match: 7. Researchers drew blood RNA from unsorted whole blood and extracted germline DNA as well. TCR beta cDNA was prepared out of roughly 500 ng total RNA by means of a constant-region primer. Three-round nested multiplex PCR performed with slightly modified ARM-PCR produced the TCR beta libraries. The first two PCR rounds used TRBV1-TRBV30 primers with a Cbeta primer, nine to eleven cycles each. MiXCR, run by TCRdb on the multiplex PCR reads, gives a single entry per CDR3 protein. The data contain around 330,000 distinct CDR3 sequences, around three fifths of them seen just once; the ten biggest clones take up 9%. The sample belongs to a study of tumor-infiltrating lymphocytes in primary liver carcinoma.

Sample: peripheral blood. This sequence originates from a man aged 40-55 years with primary liver carcinoma and hepatitis B virus infection. The V call is TRBV5-1, the J call TRBJ2-2, with 7 bases fitting TRBD1. CDR3 bases: TGCGCCAGCAGCTTGGTCCCGGGACAGACTAACACCGGGGAGCTGTTTTTT. It encodes CASSLVPGQTNTGELFF.